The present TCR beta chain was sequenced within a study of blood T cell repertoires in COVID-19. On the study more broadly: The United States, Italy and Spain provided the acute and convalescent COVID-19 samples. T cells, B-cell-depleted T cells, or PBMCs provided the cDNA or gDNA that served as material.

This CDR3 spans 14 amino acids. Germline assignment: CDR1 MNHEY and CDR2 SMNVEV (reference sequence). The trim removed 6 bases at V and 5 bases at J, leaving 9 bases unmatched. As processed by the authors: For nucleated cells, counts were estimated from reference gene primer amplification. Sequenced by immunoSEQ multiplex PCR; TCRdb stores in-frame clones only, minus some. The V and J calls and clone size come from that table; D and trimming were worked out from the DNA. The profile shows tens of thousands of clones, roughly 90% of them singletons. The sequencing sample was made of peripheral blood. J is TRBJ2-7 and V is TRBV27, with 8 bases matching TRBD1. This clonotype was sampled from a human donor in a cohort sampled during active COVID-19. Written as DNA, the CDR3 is TGTGCCAGCAGCCAGACCCAGGGGGCCGACGAGCAGTACTTC. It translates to CASSQTQGADEQYF.